The 14 T cell receptor beta chains given below trace back to one sample, sequenced in a study of T cells in localized non-small cell lung cancer. Repertoires were generated with immunoSEQ multiplex PCR, while TCRdb's copy carries only in-frame clones and drops some. This sample has 70,000 to 100,000 clones; approximately 91% occur once, and the top ten carry roughly 4%. Sequencing was performed on PBMCs, taken before any cancer treatment. All receptors come from a woman aged 35-70 years with stage II squamous cell lung carcinoma.

The rearrangement joins TRBV7-2 to TRBJ2-5; D call uncertain. Trimming removed 3 bases from V and 3 bases from J, with 11 bases in between. CDR1 and CDR2 (germline): SGHTA, FQGNSA. The CDR3 has 14 amino acids. In DNA form, the CDR3 reads TGTGCCAGCAGCTTCAGAACTGCTGAAGAGACCCAGTACTTC. Its protein is CASSFRTAEETQYF. Full variable domain (remainder filled in from reference TRBV7-2 and TRBJ2-5): GAGVSQSPSNKVTEKGKDVELRCDPISGHTALYWYRQSLGQGLEFLIYFQGNSAPDKSGLPSDRFSAERTGGSVSTLTIQRTQQEDSAVYLCASSFRTAEETQYFGPGTRLLVL.

The chain has TRBV18 and TRBJ1-4, with D perhaps TRBD1 (6 bases). The CDR3 totals 13 residues. Between the trimmed V and J ends, which lost 3 bases and 10 bases, there was a span of 12 bases. CDR1 and CDR2 (germline): KGHSH, LQKENI. CDR3 loop: CASSPLEGGKLFF. The CDR3 region has the DNA TGTGCCAGCTCACCCCTGGAGGGGGGAAAACTGTTTTTT.

The chain combines TRBV6-6 with TRBJ2-1, with 7 bases aligning to TRBD2. This CDR3 has 14 amino acids. The V gene end was trimmed by 2 bases and the J gene end by 6 bases; junction bases not matched to a gene: 4. The germline CDR1 and CDR2 sequences are MNHNY and SVGAGI (reference sequence). The CDR3 is CASSYPGGGNEQFF. CDR3 nucleotides: TGTGCCAGCAGTTACCCGGGAGGAGGCAATGAGCAGTTCTTC.

V and J are TRBV6-1 and TRBJ2-3; no firm D call. Deletions cut 1 base from V and 2 bases from J, with 7 bases between. This CDR3 comprises 14 residues. Germline V gives CDR1 MNHNS, CDR2 SASEGT. The CDR3 DNA follows: TGTGCCAGCAGTGAAGGGGGATACACAGATACGCAGTATTTT. It specifies CASSEGGYTDTQYF.

The chain recombines TRBV5-8 with TRBJ2-7; D gene unclear. The CDR3 runs 11 residues. V lost 5 bases and J lost 2, with 5 bases in between. Per germline, CDR1 SGHTS and CDR2 YDEGEE. The CDR3 nucleotides read TGTGCCAGCAGTTTCCCCTACGAGCAGTACTTC. It yields the protein CASSFPYEQYF.

The chain employs TRBV19 and TRBJ1-2; 7 nucleotides agree with TRBD1. The CDR3 is made up of 15 amino acids. V gave up 6 bases and J gave up 7 bases; unmatched junction bases: 14. The germline V gene has CDR1 LNHDA and CDR2 SQIVND (reference sequence). The CDR3 DNA is TGTGCCAGTAGCATAAGGGGCAGGGGGTACGGTGGCTACACCTTC. It is translated as CASSIRGRGYGGYTF.

This chain connects TRBV2 to TRBJ1-5; weak D call: TRBD1 (5 bases). V dropped 7 bases and J dropped 2 bases, with 12 bases sitting between them. Germline CDR1 SNHLY, CDR2 FYNNEI. The CDR3 has 14 amino acids. The CDR3 DNA is TGTGCCAGCACAAGCTTGGGGCGCAATCAGCCCCAGCATTTT. Translation gives CASTSLGRNQPQHF.

The chain has TRBV27 and TRBJ2-1; 12 bases align to TRBD2. This CDR3 has 14 residues. The junction had 6 bases not matched to a gene; V was cut back by 0 bases and J by 15 bases. Germline V gene sequence: CDR1 MNHEY, CDR2 SMNVEV (reference sequence). The CDR3 is CASSLSTSGGGLFF. The CDR3 DNA is TGTGCCAGCAGTTTATCGACTAGCGGGGGAGGTTTGTTCTTC.

The chain carries TRBV2 and TRBJ2-7; TRBD1 agrees at 9 bases. Germline V gives CDR1 SNHLY, CDR2 FYNNEI. The J segment lost 5 bases and the V segment lost 8 bases, leaving 4 bases of the junction unmatched. This CDR3 is built from 12 residues. In DNA form, the CDR3 reads TGTGCCAGCGTGGGACAGGGCCACGAGCAGTACTTC. Translating gives CASVGQGHEQYF.

The CDR3 is CASSSDRHADFYEQYF. The CDR3 DNA is TGTGCCAGCAGCTCTGACAGGCACGCCGACTTCTACGAGCAGTACTTC. V and J are TRBV28 and TRBJ2-7; a possible D gene is TRBD1 (6 bases). This CDR3 region has 16 residues. The germline V and J ends were trimmed by 6 bases and 3 bases, with 21 bases remaining between them. Germline values: CDR1 MDHEN, CDR2 SYDVKM.

The V call is TRBV19, the J call TRBJ1-5; 7 bases are shared with TRBD1. This CDR3 is built from 15 residues. The germline gives CDR1 LNHDA, CDR2 SQIVND (reference sequence). V was clipped by 1 base and J by 2 bases; unmatched bases: 2. The CDR3 here is CASSIGDRRNQPQHF. CDR3 in DNA: TGTGCCAGTAGTATAGGGGACAGACGCAATCAGCCCCAGCATTTT.

This chain uses TRBV4-1 with TRBJ2-1; 10 nucleotides match TRBD2. V shed 2 bases and J 8 bases; nucleotides not matched to a gene: 12. Germline lookup yields CDR1 MGHRA and CDR2 YSYEKL. The CDR3 runs 17 residues. The CDR3 reads CASSQLSLAGVGDEQFF. The CDR3 DNA is TGCGCCAGCAGCCAACTCTCTCTAGCGGGAGTAGGCGATGAGCAGTTCTTC.

This chain connects TRBV4-2 to TRBJ1-2; TRBD1 matches 7 bases. The CDR3 totals 19 residues. Germline CDR1 is LGHNA and CDR2 is YNFKEQ. The V gene end was trimmed by 0 bases and the J gene end by 9 bases; junction bases not matched to a gene: 22. CDR3 protein: CASSQDEGAGERGLLSYTF. CDR3 nucleotide sequence: TGTGCCAGCAGCCAAGATGAGGGGGCGGGCGAACGGGGCTTATTGAGCTACACCTTC.

The chain combines TRBV6-6 with TRBJ2-1, with TRBD2 matching 10 bases. The CDR3 is 12 amino acids. The germline V gene has CDR1 MNHNY and CDR2 SVGAGI (reference sequence). J was trimmed by 14 bases and V by 7 bases; bases with no gene match: 8. The chain's CDR3 is CASTSGLASEFF. In DNA form, the CDR3 reads TGTGCCAGCACCTCGGGACTAGCGTCTGAGTTCTTC.